The rows below give T cell receptor beta chains drawn from one sample of a study of blood T cell repertoires in COVID-19. Sequencing was performed with immunoSEQ multiplex PCR; in TCRdb, only in-frame clones are kept and a portion is missing. Of more than 70,000 clones in the sample, around nine tenths were seen once. The sequencing input was peripheral blood. These receptors originate from a woman older than 75 with acute or convalescent COVID-19. CDR3s include the opening cysteine and the closing phenylalanine or tryptophan. Each record gives: CDR3 protein, CDR3 DNA, V gene, J gene, D gene, clone size. D genes are given only for firm matches. Size is omitted from some rows. Given values are once, few, many or a class for expanded clones.

CDR3: CASSPLGAGANVLTF
DNA: TGTGCCAGCTCACCACTGGGGGCCGGGGCCAACGTCCTGACTTTC
V: TRBV18
J: TRBJ2-6
D: -
size: once

CDR3: CASSLTLGRDTQYF
DNA: TGTGCCAGCAGCTTAACCCTAGGCAGAGATACGCAGTATTTT
V: TRBV7-9
J: TRBJ2-3
D: -
size: -

CDR3: CASSSGLPYEQYF
DNA: TGTGCCAGCAGCTCGGGACTACCATACGAGCAGTACTTC
V: TRBV7-9
J: TRBJ2-7
D: TRBD2
size: -

CDR3: CASSERLGVSYNEQFF
DNA: TGTGCCAGCAGCGAGAGATTAGGGGTCTCCTACAATGAGCAGTTCTTC
V: TRBV3-1/TRBV3-2
J: TRBJ2-1
D: -
size: -

CDR3: CASSLDRGPYEQYF
DNA: TGCGCCAGCAGCTTGGATAGGGGGCCCTACGAGCAGTACTTC
V: TRBV5-1
J: TRBJ2-7
D: TRBD1
size: -

CDR3: CATSRAQESYEQYF
DNA: TGTGCCACCAGCAGAGCACAGGAGTCCTACGAGCAGTACTTC
V: TRBV15
J: TRBJ2-7
D: -
size: -

CDR3: CASSEGQGGGTEAFF
DNA: TGTGCCAGCAGTGAAGGTCAAGGGGGCGGCACTGAAGCTTTCTTT
V: TRBV25-1
J: TRBJ1-1
D: TRBD1
size: -

CDR3: CASSGRDRGRNIQYF
DNA: TGTGCCAGCAGTGGCCGGGACAGGGGGCGAAACATTCAGTACTTC
V: TRBV6-2/TRBV6-3
J: TRBJ2-4
D: TRBD1
size: once

CDR3: CASSSSSGKGTGELFF
DNA: TGTGCTAGCAGCTCCTCTAGCGGGAAGGGCACCGGGGAGCTGTTTTTT
V: TRBV7-7
J: TRBJ2-2
D: TRBD2
size: -

CDR3: CASSLPGTPRETQYF
DNA: TGTGCCAGCAGCCTCCCCGGGACACCCCGAGAGACCCAGTACTTC
V: TRBV3-1/TRBV3-2
J: TRBJ2-5
D: -
size: -

CDR3: CASSLQGQGAHEQYF
DNA: TGCGCCAGCAGCTTGCAGGGACAGGGAGCTCACGAGCAGTACTTC
V: TRBV5-1
J: TRBJ2-7
D: TRBD1
size: -

CDR3: CASSQGPSGGFNEQFF
DNA: TGCGCCAGCAGCCAAGGGCCTAGCGGGGGGTTCAATGAGCAGTTCTTC
V: TRBV4-3
J: TRBJ2-1
D: TRBD2
size: -

CDR3: CASSGTSGYTF
DNA: TGTGCCAGCAGTGGGACTAGTGGCTACACCTTC
V: TRBV25-1
J: TRBJ1-2
D: -
size: once

CDR3: CASSTGQGGNTIYF
DNA: TGTGCCAGTAGTACCGGACAGGGAGGAAACACCATATATTTT
V: TRBV19
J: TRBJ1-3
D: TRBD1
size: -

CDR3: CASSKQGASSYNSPLHF
DNA: TGTGCCAGTAGTAAACAGGGGGCAAGCTCCTATAATTCACCCCTCCACTTT
V: TRBV19
J: TRBJ1-6
D: TRBD1
size: few

CDR3: CASRPGVSTDTQYF
DNA: TGTGCCAGCAGGCCCGGGGTTAGCACAGATACGCAGTATTTT
V: TRBV5-6
J: TRBJ2-3
D: -
size: -

CDR3: CASSPSTGGNQPQHF
DNA: TGTGCCAGCTCACCATCGACAGGGGGCAATCAGCCCCAGCATTTT
V: TRBV18
J: TRBJ1-5
D: TRBD1
size: -

CDR3: CASSVTGKGTDTQYF
DNA: TGTGCCAGCAGTGTGACAGGGAAAGGGACAGATACGCAGTATTTT
V: TRBV2
J: TRBJ2-3
D: TRBD1
size: once

CDR3: CAPDRGRDYTEAFF
DNA: TGTGCCCCTGATAGGGGCAGGGACTACACTGAAGCTTTCTTT
V: TRBV9
J: TRBJ1-1
D: -
size: -

CDR3: CASSLSKGGGRLARDNEQFF
DNA: TGTGCCAGCAGCCTCTCCAAAGGGGGCGGGAGGCTCGCCAGGGACAATGAGCAGTTCTTC
V: TRBV3-1/TRBV3-2
J: TRBJ2-1
D: -
size: once

CDR3: CASSEVRGRAFF
DNA: TGTGCCAGCAGTGAGGTCAGGGGGCGAGCTTTCTTT
V: TRBV2
J: TRBJ1-1
D: TRBD1
size: few

CDR3: CASSYGLAGGDTQYF
DNA: TGTGCCAGCAGTTACGGACTAGCGGGGGGAGATACGCAGTATTTT
V: TRBV6-2/TRBV6-3
J: TRBJ2-3
D: TRBD2
size: -

CDR3: CASQQGAYNEQFF
DNA: TGTGCCAGTCAACAGGGGGCATACAATGAGCAGTTCTTC
V: TRBV7-9
J: TRBJ2-1
D: TRBD1
size: -

CDR3: CASSLDRDLKHYNSPLHF
DNA: TGTGCCAGCAGCCTCGACAGAGACCTGAAACATTATAATTCACCCCTCCACTTT
V: TRBV27
J: TRBJ1-6
D: -
size: -

CDR3: CASSKSIIAGAATNNEQFF
DNA: TGTGCCAGCAGCAAATCGATAATAGCGGGGGCCGCCACAAACAATGAGCAGTTCTTC
V: TRBV21-1
J: TRBJ2-1
D: -
size: -

CDR3: CASSENLGAGAATTNEKLFF
DNA: TGTGCCAGCAGTGAAAACTTGGGAGCGGGAGCGGCGACTACTAATGAAAAACTGTTTTTT
V: TRBV6-1
J: TRBJ1-4
D: -
size: -

CDR3: CASQPGQRHQPQHF
DNA: TGTGCCAGTCAGCCGGGACAGAGGCATCAGCCCCAGCATTTT
V: TRBV19
J: TRBJ1-5
D: TRBD1
size: -

CDR3: CASSSTQGISGNTIYF
DNA: TGTGCCAGCAGCTCCACACAGGGAATATCTGGAAACACCATATATTTT
V: TRBV7-6
J: TRBJ1-3
D: -
size: once

CDR3: CASSPPWENSNYGYTF
DNA: TGTGCCAGTAGTCCCCCTTGGGAGAACTCTAACTATGGCTACACCTTC
V: TRBV19
J: TRBJ1-2
D: -
size: once

CDR3: CSVIVNTEAFF
DNA: TGCAGCGTTATAGTGAACACTGAAGCTTTCTTT
V: TRBV29-1
J: TRBJ1-1
D: -
size: -

CDR3: CASSLVSDEQYF
DNA: TGTGCCAGCAGCTTAGTTAGCGACGAGCAGTACTTC
V: TRBV13
J: TRBJ2-7
D: -
size: -

CDR3: CASSLQVDEGYTF
DNA: TGTGCCAGCAGCTTACAGGTCGATGAGGGCTACACCTTC
V: TRBV7-9
J: TRBJ1-2
D: -
size: -

CDR3: CASRHRGGYNSPLHF
DNA: TGTGCCAGCAGACACAGGGGGGGGTATAATTCACCCCTCCACTTT
V: TRBV28
J: TRBJ1-6
D: TRBD1
size: once

CDR3: CASSRGQGLVGYTF
DNA: TGTGCCAGCAGCCGAGGACAGGGTCTTGTAGGCTACACCTTC
V: TRBV6-5
J: TRBJ1-2
D: TRBD1
size: -

CDR3: CASSLLYF
DNA: TGTGCCAGCAGCCTCCTGTACTTC
V: TRBV9
J: TRBJ2-7
D: -
size: -

CDR3: CASSLGLRGARDTQYF
DNA: TGTGCCAGCAGCTTGGGGTTGCGGGGGGCAAGAGATACGCAGTATTTT
V: TRBV7-2
J: TRBJ2-3
D: TRBD2
size: -

CDR3: CASSYQTGADTQYF
DNA: TGTGCCAGCAGCTACCAAACAGGGGCAGATACGCAGTATTTT
V: TRBV7-2
J: TRBJ2-3
D: TRBD1
size: -

CDR3: CASTNRQYEQYF
DNA: TGTGCCAGCACGAACCGACAGTACGAGCAGTACTTC
V: TRBV2
J: TRBJ2-7
D: -
size: -

CDR3: CASSHLRGTEAFF
DNA: TGTGCCAGCAGCCATCTTAGAGGCACTGAAGCTTTCTTT
V: TRBV3-1/TRBV3-2
J: TRBJ1-1
D: -
size: -

CDR3: CASSLAFGESGEAFF
DNA: TGCGCCAGCAGCTTGGCCTTTGGGGAGAGTGGTGAAGCTTTCTTT
V: TRBV5-1
J: TRBJ1-1
D: -
size: -

CDR3: CASSPGTVNNQPQHF
DNA: TGTGCCAGCAGCCCCGGGACAGTCAACAATCAGCCCCAGCATTTT
V: TRBV28
J: TRBJ1-5
D: TRBD1
size: -

CDR3: CASRRAGGWNEQFF
DNA: TGTGCCAGCAGGCGAGCGGGAGGTTGGAATGAGCAGTTCTTC
V: TRBV25-1
J: TRBJ2-1
D: TRBD2
size: -

CDR3: CASSLPQLGTQYF
DNA: TGTGCCAGCAGCTTGCCCCAACTTGGGACCCAGTACTTC
V: TRBV11-2
J: TRBJ2-5
D: -
size: -

CDR3: CASSPQSGPYEQYF
DNA: TGTGCCAGCTCACCACAGTCAGGGCCCTACGAGCAGTACTTC
V: TRBV18
J: TRBJ2-7
D: -
size: once

CDR3: CASSPPGLAGDNEQFF
DNA: TGTGCCAGCAGTCCTCCGGGACTAGCGGGGGACAATGAGCAGTTCTTC
V: TRBV2
J: TRBJ2-1
D: TRBD2
size: -

CDR3: CASSLAATGLANYGYTF
DNA: TGCGCCAGCAGCTTGGCCGCTACAGGGTTGGCTAACTATGGCTACACCTTC
V: TRBV5-1
J: TRBJ1-2
D: -
size: -

CDR3: CASSLSGVVGEQYF
DNA: TGTGCCAGCAGCTTATCGGGAGTGGTAGGGGAGCAGTACTTC
V: TRBV7-3
J: TRBJ2-7
D: -
size: -

CDR3: CASSLGGRNEKLFF
DNA: TGTGCCAGCAGCCTAGGAGGACGTAATGAAAAACTGTTTTTT
V: TRBV7-3
J: TRBJ1-4
D: -
size: once